This TCR beta chain appears in the sequencing data of a study of tumor-infiltrating lymphocytes in primary liver carcinoma. Study as a whole: All lesions had stage T1-T3 N0M0 and roughly 4 to 11 cm widths.

Production of TCR beta cDNA used approximately 480 ng total RNA together with a constant-region primer. It was through three nested multiplex PCR rounds of slightly modified ARM-PCR that TCR beta libraries arose. The first two PCR rounds used TRBV1-TRBV30 forward primers with a C-beta reverse primer, nine to eleven cycles each. TCRdb independently ran MiXCR on the multiplex PCR reads; one entry per CDR3 protein. The data contain fewer than 40,000 distinct CDR3 sequences, roughly 77% of them singletons. Relative to its sample, this clonotype is medium-sized. Total RNA and DNA came together from 20-30 mg of bulk tissue without cell sorting. Patients in the cohort were treatment-naive and living with chronic HBV infection. Trimming took 6 bases from V and 4 from J, leaving 15 bases between them. CDR3 length equals 14 residues. Germline V gene sequence: CDR1 MNHEY, CDR2 SVGAGI.

The sequencing sample was made of liver tumor tissue from sampling region 3. Regarding subset: tumor region T3, left-lateral pole. This TCR came from a woman aged 25-40 years with primary liver carcinoma and hepatitis B virus infection. The rearrangement uses TRBV6-5 and TRBJ1-1; D remains ambiguous. As DNA, the CDR3 is TGTGCCAGCAGGGGTTTCCGGGATGCCACTGAAGCTTTCTTT. Translated: CASRGFRDATEAFF.